This T cell receptor (beta chain) came from a study of cytomegalovirus exposure and HLA in healthy donors. The primer mix had 60 Vbeta and 13 Jbeta primers. Sequencing used immunoSEQ multiplex PCR; TCRdb keeps in-frame clones, though not all of them. This sample yields 80,000 to 90,000 clones, of which about 75% are seen a single time; approximately 2.1% belongs to the top ten. CDR3 length: 15 residues. Deletions cut 4 bases from V and 6 bases from J, with 15 bases between. The germline V gene encodes CDR1 MGHRA and CDR2 YSYEKL. A single count supports this clone. The chain carries TRBV4-1 and TRBJ1-4; weak D call: TRBD1 (6 bases). Material: PBMCs. The source of this sequence is a middle-aged man in good health and CMV-seronegative. CDR3 in amino acids: CASSLAGTRHEKLFF. The CDR3 nucleotides read TGCGCCAGCAGCCTCGCCGGGACAAGGCATGAAAAACTGTTTTTT.